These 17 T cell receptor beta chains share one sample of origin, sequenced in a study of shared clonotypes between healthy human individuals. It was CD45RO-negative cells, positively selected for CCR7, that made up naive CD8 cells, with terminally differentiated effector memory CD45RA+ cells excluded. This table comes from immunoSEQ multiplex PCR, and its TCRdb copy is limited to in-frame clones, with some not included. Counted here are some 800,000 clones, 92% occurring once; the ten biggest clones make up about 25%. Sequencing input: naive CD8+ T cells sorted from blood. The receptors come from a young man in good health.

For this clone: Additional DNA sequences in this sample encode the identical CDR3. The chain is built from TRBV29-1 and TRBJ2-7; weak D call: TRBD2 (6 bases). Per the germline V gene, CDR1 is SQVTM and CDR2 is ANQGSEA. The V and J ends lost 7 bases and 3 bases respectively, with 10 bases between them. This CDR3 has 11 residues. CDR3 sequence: CSAGRDYEQYF. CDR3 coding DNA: TGCAGCGCCGGGAGAGACTACGAGCAGTACTTC.

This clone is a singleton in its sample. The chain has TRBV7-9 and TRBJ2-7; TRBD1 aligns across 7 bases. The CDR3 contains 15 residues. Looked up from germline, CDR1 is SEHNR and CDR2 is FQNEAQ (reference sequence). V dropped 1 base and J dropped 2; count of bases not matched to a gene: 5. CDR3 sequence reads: CASSLVGQTAYEQYF. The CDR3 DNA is TGTGCCAGCAGCTTAGTGGGACAGACTGCCTACGAGCAGTACTTC.

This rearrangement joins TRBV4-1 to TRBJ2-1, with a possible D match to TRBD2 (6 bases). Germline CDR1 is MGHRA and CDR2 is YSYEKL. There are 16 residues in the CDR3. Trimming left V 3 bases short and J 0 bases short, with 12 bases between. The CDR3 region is CASSQGTFISYNEQFF. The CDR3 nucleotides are TGCGCCAGCAGCCAGGGGACTTTTATCTCCTACAATGAGCAGTTCTTC.

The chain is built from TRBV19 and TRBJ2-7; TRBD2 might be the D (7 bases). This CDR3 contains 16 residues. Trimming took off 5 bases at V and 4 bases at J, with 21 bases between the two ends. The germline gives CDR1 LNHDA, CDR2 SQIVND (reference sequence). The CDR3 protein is CASSASGGAGVYEQYF. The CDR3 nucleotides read TGTGCCAGTAGTGCCTCTGGGGGGGCGGGCGTGTACGAGCAGTACTTC.

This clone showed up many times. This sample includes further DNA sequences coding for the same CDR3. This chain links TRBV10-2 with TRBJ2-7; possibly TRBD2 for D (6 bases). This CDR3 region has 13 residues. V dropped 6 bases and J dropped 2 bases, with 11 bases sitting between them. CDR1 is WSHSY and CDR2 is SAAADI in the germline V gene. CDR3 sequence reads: CASSRDSPYEQYF. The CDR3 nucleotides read TGCGCCAGCAGCCGGGACTCCCCCTACGAGCAGTACTTC.

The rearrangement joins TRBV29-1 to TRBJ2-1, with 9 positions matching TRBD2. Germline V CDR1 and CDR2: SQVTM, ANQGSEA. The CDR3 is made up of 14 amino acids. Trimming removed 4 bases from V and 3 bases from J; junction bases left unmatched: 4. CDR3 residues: CSVVGLADYNEQFF. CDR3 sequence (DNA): TGCAGCGTTGTGGGACTAGCAGACTACAATGAGCAGTTCTTC.

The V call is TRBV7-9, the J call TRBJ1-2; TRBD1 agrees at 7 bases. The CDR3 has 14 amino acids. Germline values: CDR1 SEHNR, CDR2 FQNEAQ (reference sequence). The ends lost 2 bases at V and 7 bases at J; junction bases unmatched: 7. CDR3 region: CASSLPDRASGYTF. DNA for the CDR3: TGTGCCAGCAGCTTACCCGACAGGGCGAGTGGCTACACCTTC.

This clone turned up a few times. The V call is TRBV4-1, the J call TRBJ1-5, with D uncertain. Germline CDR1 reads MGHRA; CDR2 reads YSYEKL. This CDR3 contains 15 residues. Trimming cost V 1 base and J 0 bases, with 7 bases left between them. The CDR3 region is CASSQATVSNQPQHF. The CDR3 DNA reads TGCGCCAGCAGCCAAGCAACAGTTAGCAATCAGCCCCAGCATTTT.

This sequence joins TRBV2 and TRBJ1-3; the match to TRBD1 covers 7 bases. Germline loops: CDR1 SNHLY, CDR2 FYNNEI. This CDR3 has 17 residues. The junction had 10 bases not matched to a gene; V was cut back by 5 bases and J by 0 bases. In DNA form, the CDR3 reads TGTGCCAGCAGTCCTCGACAGGGTGTTCACTCTGGAAACACCATATATTTT. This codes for CASSPRQGVHSGNTIYF.

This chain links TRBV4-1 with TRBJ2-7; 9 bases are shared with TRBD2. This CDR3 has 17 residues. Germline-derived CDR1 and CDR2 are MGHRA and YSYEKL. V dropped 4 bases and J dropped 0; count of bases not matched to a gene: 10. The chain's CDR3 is CASSLEGREGGSYEQYF. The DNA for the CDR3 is TGCGCCAGCAGCCTCGAAGGGCGGGAGGGCGGCTCCTACGAGCAGTACTTC.

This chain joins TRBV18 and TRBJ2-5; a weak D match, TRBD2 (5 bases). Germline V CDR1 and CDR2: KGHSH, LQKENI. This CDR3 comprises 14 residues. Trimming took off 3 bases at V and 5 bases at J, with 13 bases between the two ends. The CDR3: CASSPREGVETQYF. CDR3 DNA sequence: TGTGCCAGCTCACCTCGCGAGGGAGTGGAGACCCAGTACTTC.

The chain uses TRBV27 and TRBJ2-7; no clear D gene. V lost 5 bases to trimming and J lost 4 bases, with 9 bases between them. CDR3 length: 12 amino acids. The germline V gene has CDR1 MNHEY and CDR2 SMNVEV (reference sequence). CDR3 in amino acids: CASSVTGYEQYF. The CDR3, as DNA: TGTGCCAGCAGTGTGACCGGGTACGAGCAGTACTTC.

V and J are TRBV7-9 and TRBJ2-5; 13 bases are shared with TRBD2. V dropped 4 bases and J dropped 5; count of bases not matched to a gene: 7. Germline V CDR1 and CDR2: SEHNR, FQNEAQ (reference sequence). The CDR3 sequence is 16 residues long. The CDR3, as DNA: TGTGCCAGCAGCTCCGGACTAGCGGGAGAGGGGGAGACCCAGTACTTC. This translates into CASSSGLAGEGETQYF.

This CDR3 reads CASSPTYPPVGDYNEQFF. The CDR3 bases are TGTGCCAGCAGCCCAACTTACCCGCCCGTGGGCGATTACAATGAGCAGTTCTTC. V usage is TRBV7-3 and J usage is TRBJ2-1; D not resolved. Trimming stripped 5 bases from V and 4 bases from J, with 24 bases between. CDR3 size: 18 residues. Germline CDR1 reads SGHTA; CDR2 reads FQGTGA.

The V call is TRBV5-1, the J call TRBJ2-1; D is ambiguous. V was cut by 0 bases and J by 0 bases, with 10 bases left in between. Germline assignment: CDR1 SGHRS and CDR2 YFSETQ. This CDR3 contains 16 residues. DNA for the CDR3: TGCGCCAGCAGCTTGGAACCTAACTACTCCTACAATGAGCAGTTCTTC. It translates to CASSLEPNYSYNEQFF.

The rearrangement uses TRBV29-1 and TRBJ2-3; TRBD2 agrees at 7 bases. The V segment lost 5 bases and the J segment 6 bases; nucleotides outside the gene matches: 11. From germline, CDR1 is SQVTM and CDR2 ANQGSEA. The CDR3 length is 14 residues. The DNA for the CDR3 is TGCAGCGTTTTTAGCCTAAGCGGGGTCGATACGCAGTATTTT. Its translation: CSVFSLSGVDTQYF.

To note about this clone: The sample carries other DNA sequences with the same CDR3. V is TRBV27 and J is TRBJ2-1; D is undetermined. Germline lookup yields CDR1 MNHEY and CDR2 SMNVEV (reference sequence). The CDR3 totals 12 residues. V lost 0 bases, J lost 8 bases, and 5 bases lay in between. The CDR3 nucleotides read TGTGCCAGCAGTTTATCGCCGGATGAGCAGTTCTTC. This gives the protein CASSLSPDEQFF.